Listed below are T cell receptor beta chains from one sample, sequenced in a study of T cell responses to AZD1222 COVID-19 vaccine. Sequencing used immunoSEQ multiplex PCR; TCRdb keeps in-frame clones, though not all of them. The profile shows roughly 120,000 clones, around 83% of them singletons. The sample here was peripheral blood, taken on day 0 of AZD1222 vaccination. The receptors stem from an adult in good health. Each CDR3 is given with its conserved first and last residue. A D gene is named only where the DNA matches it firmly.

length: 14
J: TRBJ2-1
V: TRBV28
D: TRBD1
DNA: TGTGCCAGTTCGGGGACAGCTCAACTGAATGAGCAGTTCTTC
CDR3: CASSGTAQLNEQFF

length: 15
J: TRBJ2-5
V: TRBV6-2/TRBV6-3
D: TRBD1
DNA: TGTGCCAGCAGTGCCCACCGGGACAGGGGAGAGACCCAGTACTTC
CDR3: CASSAHRDRGETQYF

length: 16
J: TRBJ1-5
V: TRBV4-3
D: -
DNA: TGCGCCAGCAGCCAAGAGTGGGGGTATAGCAATCAGCCCCAGCATTTT
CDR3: CASSQEWGYSNQPQHF

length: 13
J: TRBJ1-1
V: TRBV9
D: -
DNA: TGTGCCAGCAGCCTTGGATACTACACTGAAGCTTTCTTT
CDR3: CASSLGYYTEAFF

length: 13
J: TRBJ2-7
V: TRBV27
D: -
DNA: TGTGCCACCTCGATCCATCCCTCCTACGAGCAGTACTTC
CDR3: CATSIHPSYEQYF

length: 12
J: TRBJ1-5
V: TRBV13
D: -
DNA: TGTGCCAGCAGCTTATCTGGGCAGCCCCAGCATTTT
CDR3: CASSLSGQPQHF

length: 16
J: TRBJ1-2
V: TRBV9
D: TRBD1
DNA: TGTGCCAGCAGCGTATTGACAGGGAGGGTCGCTATCGGCTACACCTTC
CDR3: CASSVLTGRVAIGYTF

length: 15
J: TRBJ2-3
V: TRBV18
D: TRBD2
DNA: TGTGCCAGCTCACCAGCTAGCGGGGGGGCAGATACGCAGTATTTT
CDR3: CASSPASGGADTQYF

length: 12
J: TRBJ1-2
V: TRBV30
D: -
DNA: TGTGCCTGGAGTAACGGCGACTATGGCTACACCTTC
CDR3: CAWSNGDYGYTF

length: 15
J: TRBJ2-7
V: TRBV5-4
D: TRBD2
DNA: TGTGCCAGCAGCTTGGGCCTAGCGGTGGGCTACGAGCAGTACTTC
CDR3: CASSLGLAVGYEQYF

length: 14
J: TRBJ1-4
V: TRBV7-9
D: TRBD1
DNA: TGTGCCAGCAGCCACCGGGACAGGGACGAAAAACTGTTTTTT
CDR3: CASSHRDRDEKLFF

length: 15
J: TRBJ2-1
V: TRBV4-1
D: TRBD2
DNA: TGCGCCAGCAGCCAAGAACCGGGGGGCTACAATGAGCAGTTCTTC
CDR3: CASSQEPGGYNEQFF

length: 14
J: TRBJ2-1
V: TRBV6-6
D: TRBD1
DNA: TGTGCCAGCGGCGGGACAGGGGCCTACAATGAGCAGTTCTTC
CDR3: CASGGTGAYNEQFF

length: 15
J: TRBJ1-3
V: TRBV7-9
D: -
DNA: TGTGCCAGCAGTCCCGACGGCCGCTCTGGAAACACCATATATTTT
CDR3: CASSPDGRSGNTIYF

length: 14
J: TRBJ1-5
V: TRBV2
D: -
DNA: TGTGCCAGCAAGATCGACGGGAGCAATCAGCCCCAGCATTTT
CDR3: CASKIDGSNQPQHF

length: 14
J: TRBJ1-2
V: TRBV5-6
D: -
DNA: TGTGCCAGCAGCTTGGGTATGGGGGACTATGGCTACACCTTC
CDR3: CASSLGMGDYGYTF

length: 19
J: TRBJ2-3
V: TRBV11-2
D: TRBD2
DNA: TGTGCCAGCAGCCCTCATCCGGGACTAGCGGGAGGGGACACAGATACGCAGTATTTT
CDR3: CASSPHPGLAGGDTDTQYF

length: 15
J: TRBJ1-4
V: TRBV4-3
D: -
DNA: TGCGCCAGCAGCCAAGATTTACTGAACGTGGAAAAACTGTTTTTT
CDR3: CASSQDLLNVEKLFF

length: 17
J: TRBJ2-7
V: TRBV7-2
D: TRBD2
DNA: TGTGCCAGCAGCTTATTCCTAGCGGGAGTCAGCTCCTACGAGCAGTACTTC
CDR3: CASSLFLAGVSSYEQYF

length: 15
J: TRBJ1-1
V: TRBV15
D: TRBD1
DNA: TGTGCCACCAGCAGATCCGGGACAGGGAACACTGAAGCTTTCTTT
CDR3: CATSRSGTGNTEAFF

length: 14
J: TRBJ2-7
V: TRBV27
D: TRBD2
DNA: TGTGCCAGCAGTTTACGACTAGCGGCCTACGAGCAGTACTTC
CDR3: CASSLRLAAYEQYF

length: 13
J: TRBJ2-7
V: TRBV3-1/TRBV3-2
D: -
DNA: TGTGCCAGCAGCCGTCAGGTATCCTACGAGCAGTACTTC
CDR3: CASSRQVSYEQYF